This entry is about one TCR beta chain. Its antigen is undetermined. This specimen comes from a study of T cell repertoires in cytomegalovirus infection. Looking at the study overall: It was the public TCR beta signatures that indicated both CMV infection and matching HLA type.

TCRdb called the reads again in MiXCR, with one record for every CDR3 protein. This sample has roughly 100,000 distinct CDR3 sequences; 16% occur once, and the top ten carry 8% to 9.5%. Study findings and constraints: The ex vivo response was dominated by HLA-C-restricted CMV-specific TCR beta clonotypes. Cumulative frequency (of public TCR beta family members) identified carriers of CMV plus the relevant HLA.

Sequencing was done on a sample of PBMCs. The receptor was isolated from a human donor in good health (CMV status not recorded). Some clones in this sample may be carry-over from other donors' samples.

The DNA for the CDR3 is TGCGCCAGCAGCCAAGTGCGGAGCACCGGGGAGCTGTTTTTT. It yields the protein CASSQVRSTGELFF. The V gene is TRBV4-3, the J gene TRBJ2-2, with D hard to call. The ends were cut back, 1 base at V and 4 bases at J, with 7 bases in the middle. The germline CDR1 and CDR2 sequences are LGHNA and YSLEER. The CDR3 spans 14 residues.